A single sample is the source of the 21 T cell receptor beta chains below, sequenced in a study of identical twins. TCRdb processed the 5' RACE reads anew with MiXCR; each CDR3 protein has one entry. The sample records about 1.7 million distinct CDR3 sequences, roughly a third being singletons. Sequenced sample: cord blood. These TCRs come from a newborn girl in good health.

This clonotype has just a few counts. The gene calls are TRBV12-3 or TRBV12-4 and TRBJ1-6, with 7 bases that match TRBD1. The CDR3 totals 14 residues. Unmatched junction bases numbered 6, after V lost 6 bases and J lost 7 bases. The CDR3 sequence is CASRDDRVNSPLHF. CDR3 coding DNA: TGTGCCAGCAGAGATGACAGGGTCAATTCACCCCTCCACTTT.

The CDR3 spells CASSVWGQGRGYTF. The DNA for the CDR3 is TGTGCCAGCAGCGTCTGGGGACAGGGACGTGGCTACACCTTC. The genes are TRBV9 and TRBJ1-2; 9 bases align to TRBD1. V shed 2 bases, J shed 7 bases, and the junction held 6 bases outside the gene matches. This CDR3 spans 14 amino acids. Germline V lookup: CDR1 SGDLS, CDR2 YYNGEE.

The genes are TRBV20-1 and TRBJ1-2; D perhaps matches TRBD1 (5 bases). The CDR3 sequence is 13 residues long. Germline CDR1 and CDR2: DFQATT and SNEGSKA (reference sequence). V was trimmed by 1 base and J by 4 bases, leaving 10 bases between them. As DNA, the CDR3 is TGCAGTGCTAGAGGAGCAGGGTTCTATGGCTACACCTTC. This encodes CSARGAGFYGYTF.

This clonotype was seen just once. The genes are TRBV20-1 and TRBJ2-1; 7 bases agree with TRBD1. Unmatched junction bases numbered 8, after V lost 2 bases and J lost 4 bases. Germline V gene data show CDR1 as DFQATT and CDR2 as SNEGSKA (reference sequence). The CDR3 is 15 residues long. Here the CDR3 reads CSARTLDRPYNEQFF. The CDR3 DNA reads TGCAGTGCTAGAACCCTGGACAGGCCATACAATGAGCAGTTCTTC.

This clonotype has at least ten counts. Here the CDR3 DNA reads TGTGCCAGCAGTTTCGGGGGCTCCCAAGAGACCCAGTACTTC. It codes for CASSFGGSQETQYF. The V gene is TRBV12-3 or TRBV12-4, the J gene TRBJ2-5; D is tentatively TRBD1 or TRBD2 (6 bases each). V shed 3 bases and J shed 1 base, with 9 bases lying between them. There are 14 residues in the CDR3.

This clonotype has only a few counts. This chain connects TRBV12-3 or TRBV12-4 to TRBJ2-1, with TRBD1 matching 8 bases. This CDR3 contains 15 residues. J gave up 5 bases and V 3 bases, and 6 bases lay outside the gene matches. As DNA, the CDR3 is TGTGCCAGCAGTTTTGGTCAGGGGGCTAACAATGAGCAGTTCTTC. Its translation is CASSFGQGANNEQFF.

This rearrangement joins TRBV5-1 to TRBJ2-1, with 8 positions matching TRBD2. This CDR3 is 16 amino acids long. Trimming removed 5 bases from V and 1 base from J; junction bases left unmatched: 8. Germline CDR1 and CDR2: SGHRS and YFSETQ. The CDR3 DNA is TGCGCCAGCAGTGATATAGCGGGACTTTCCTACAATGAGCAGTTCTTC. It is translated as CASSDIAGLSYNEQFF.

This clonotype has just a few counts. The chain employs TRBV6-6 and TRBJ2-3; no clear D. V lost 1 base, J lost 0 bases, and 8 bases lay in between. CDR3 length: 15 residues. Germline V gene sequence: CDR1 MNHNY, CDR2 SVGAGI (reference sequence). This chain's CDR3 is CASSYYRLSTDTQYF. In DNA, the CDR3 is TGTGCCAGCAGTTACTATCGGCTTAGCACAGATACGCAGTATTTT.

This clonotype has more than one count but fewer than ten. J is TRBJ2-1 and V is TRBV5-1; D might be TRBD1 (6 bases). The CDR3 runs 15 residues. V was trimmed by 4 bases and J by 3 bases, leaving 14 bases between them. The germline CDR1 and CDR2 sequences are SGHRS and YFSETQ. Here the CDR3 DNA reads TGCGCCAGCAGCGCCAGGGGCGCTATCTACAATGAGCAGTTCTTC. It codes for CASSARGAIYNEQFF.

The rearrangement links TRBV7-9 to TRBJ1-1, with D uncertain. The V end lost 2 bases, the J end lost 0 bases, and 13 bases lay between the germline ends. The CDR3 is made up of 16 amino acids. CDR1 is SEHNR, CDR2 FQNEAQ, per germline (reference sequence). The CDR3 DNA reads as TGTGCCAGCAGCTTAACTGGAGGTCACATGAACACTGAAGCTTTCTTT. Translated, it gives CASSLTGGHMNTEAFF.

This sequence joins TRBV5-6 and TRBJ2-1; TRBD2 agrees at 7 bases. Gene TRBJ2-7 matches the end of the DNA better, so the J call may be wrong. Germline V gene lookup returns CDR1 SGHDT and CDR2 YYEEEE. The CDR3 sequence is 15 residues long. The CDR3 sequence is CASSLKRGFYNEQYF. In DNA form, the CDR3 reads TGTGCCAGCAGCTTGAAGCGGGGCTTCTACAATGAGCAGTACTTC.

This clonotype was observed at least ten times. The chain employs TRBV9 and TRBJ2-1; 11 bases match TRBD1. There are 15 residues in the CDR3. The germline gives CDR1 SGDLS, CDR2 YYNGEE. J gave up 8 bases and V 0 bases, and 4 bases lay outside the gene matches. The CDR3 sequence is CASSVVGQGAYEQFF. CDR3 bases: TGTGCCAGCAGCGTAGTAGGACAGGGGGCCTATGAGCAGTTCTTC.

The table lists this clonotype with a few counts. The V gene is TRBV15, the J gene TRBJ2-4; the D call may be TRBD1 or TRBD2 (5 bases each). The J call is doubtful: the DNA matches TRBJ2-7 better. Germline assignment: CDR1 LNHNV and CDR2 YYDKDF (reference sequence). The CDR3 runs 15 residues. The CDR3 nucleotides are TGTGCCACCAGCAGATTGAGGGGAAATTCCTACGAGCAGTACTTC. Its protein is CATSRLRGNSYEQYF.

The CDR3, as DNA: TGTGCCAGCAGCTGGGACTACACAGATACGCAGTATTTT. Its translation: CASSWDYTDTQYF. This sequence joins TRBV13 and TRBJ2-3, with 7 bases aligning to TRBD2. The CDR3 is 13 residues long. Germline V lookup: CDR1 PRHDT, CDR2 FYEKMQ (reference sequence). The J segment lost 2 bases and the V segment lost 4 bases, leaving 0 bases of the junction unmatched. The full variable domain, completed using reference TRBV13 and TRBJ2-3, is AAGVIQSPRHLIKEKRETATLKCYPIPRHDTVYWYQQGPGQDPQFLISFYEKMQSDKGSIPDRFSAQQFSDYHSELNMSSLELGDSALYFCASSWDYTDTQYFGPGTRLTVL.

As to this clonotype: An end of the junction does not agree with germline; a read error may underlie this. The rearrangement joins TRBV11-2 to TRBJ1-2; D unclear. The CDR3 is made up of 14 amino acids. Germline CDR1 is SGHAT and CDR2 is FQNNGV. CDR3 loop: CASSLGQPNYGHTF. DNA for the CDR3: TGTGCCAGCAGCTTAGGGCAGCCTAACTATGGCCACACCTTC.

The CDR3 sequence is CASSQGTGTHSYEQYF. The CDR3 coding sequence is TGTGCCAGCAGCCAAGGTACCGGGACTCACTCCTACGAGCAGTACTTC. The rearrangement links TRBV3-1 to TRBJ2-7; maybe TRBD2 (6 bases). V lost 1 base to trimming and J lost 0 bases, with 13 bases between them. This CDR3 is 16 amino acids long. In germline, CDR1 is LGHDT, CDR2 YNNKEL (reference sequence).

This clonotype was observed at least ten times. The V call is TRBV20-1, the J call TRBJ1-2; tentative D call: TRBD1 (6 bases). Germline V gene lookup returns CDR1 DFQATT and CDR2 SNEGSKA (reference sequence). The V and J ends lost 2 bases and 4 bases respectively, with 8 bases between them. This CDR3 has 12 residues. CDR3 amino acids: CSARQGTYGYTF. The CDR3 DNA sequence: TGCAGTGCTAGACAGGGGACCTATGGCTACACCTTC.

This chain links TRBV10-3 with TRBJ2-7; 7 bases line up with TRBD2. Trimming at V came to 4 bases and at J to 0 bases, leaving 6 bases not matched to a gene. The CDR3 has 15 amino acids. Germline loops: CDR1 ENHRY, CDR2 SYGVKD. DNA of the CDR3: TGTGCCATCAGTGGGGTCGGGAGGAGCTCCTACGAGCAGTACTTC. Protein sequence: CAISGVGRSSYEQYF.

This chain links TRBV20-1 with TRBJ2-7, with D tentatively TRBD2 (5 bases). This CDR3 region has 13 residues. Trimming took 6 bases from V and 3 from J, leaving 15 bases between them. CDR1 and CDR2 (germline): DFQATT, SNEGSKA (reference sequence). CDR3 coding DNA: TGCAGTGCAGTCCGGCTAGCAGACTACGAGCAGTACTTC. Translation: CSAVRLADYEQYF.

The chain is built from TRBV5-1 and TRBJ2-5; 8 nucleotides align to TRBD2. The J segment lost 5 bases and the V segment lost 3 bases, leaving 9 bases of the junction unmatched. Germline V lookup: CDR1 SGHRS, CDR2 YFSETQ. The CDR3 consists of 15 residues. The CDR3 is CASSSTGGLGETQYF. In DNA, the CDR3 is TGCGCCAGCAGCTCCACGGGGGGGCTCGGGGAGACCCAGTACTTC. The variable domain in full, completed from reference TRBV5-1 and TRBJ2-5, reads KAGVTQTPRYLIKTRGQQVTLSCSPISGHRSVSWYQQTPGQGLQFLFEYFSETQRNKGNFPGRFSGRQFSNSRSEMNVSTLELGDSALYLCASSSTGGLGETQYFGPGTRLLVL.

The chain links TRBV20-1 to TRBJ1-2; D gene ambiguous. This CDR3 region has 13 residues. V was shortened by 3 bases and J by 2 bases, with 10 bases between the two germline ends. Germline V gives CDR1 DFQATT, CDR2 SNEGSKA (reference sequence). The CDR3 nucleotides read TGCAGTGCTAGTTACCCAAGCAACTATGGCTACACCTTC. Encoded protein: CSASYPSNYGYTF.